The 21 T cell receptor beta chains in this list originate from one sample, sequenced in a study of shared clonotypes between healthy human individuals. Measured with immunoSEQ multiplex PCR; TCRdb has only the in-frame clones, and not every one. The profile shows about 700,000 clones, just over 90% of them singletons. Terminally differentiated effector memory CD45RA+ cells were excluded from the naive CD8 cells, which were CD45RO-negative and positively selected for CCR7. Sequencing was performed on naive CD8+ T cells sorted from blood. These receptors all stem from a man younger than 40 in good health.

V and J are TRBV7-3 and TRBJ1-1; D is unresolved. This CDR3 is 13 amino acids long. Trimming pared 5 bases from V and 1 base from J, leaving 8 bases between. CDR1 and CDR2 from the germline V gene are SGHTA and FQGTGA. The CDR3 DNA follows: TGTGCCAGCAGCCACTACGGGAACACTGAAGCTTTCTTT. Translating it yields CASSHYGNTEAFF.

Regarding this clone: Other DNA sequences from this sample encode an identical CDR3 as well. This chain uses TRBV9 with TRBJ2-1; D may be TRBD1 or TRBD2 (5 bases each). With 0 bases removed from V and 9 bases from J, the gap between germline ends came to 10 bases. Germline V gene lookup returns CDR1 SGDLS and CDR2 YYNGEE. This CDR3 comprises 13 residues. CDR3 in amino acids: CASSVGGGTEQFF. The CDR3 nucleotides are TGTGCCAGCAGCGTAGGGGGTGGGACTGAGCAGTTCTTC.

This rearrangement joins TRBV27 to TRBJ2-4, with D tentatively TRBD1 or TRBD2 (5 bases each). Germline CDR1 and CDR2: MNHEY and SMNVEV (reference sequence). The CDR3 has 14 residues. Between the trimmed V and J ends, which lost 3 bases and 8 bases, there was a span of 14 bases. CDR3 nucleotides: TGTGCCAGCAGTTTGGGTCCCGGGGCAGACATTCAGTACTTC. It specifies CASSLGPGADIQYF.

V and J are TRBV6-1 and TRBJ2-7; possibly TRBD2 for D (6 bases). Trimming removed 2 bases at V and 3 bases at J, with 20 bases between. CDR1 is MNHNS, CDR2 SASEGT, per germline. CDR3 size: 17 residues. The CDR3 bases are TGTGCCAGCAGTGAACGCCTTTACGAGCAGGGACTCTACGAGCAGTACTTC. This translates into CASSERLYEQGLYEQYF.

The chain links TRBV2 to TRBJ2-5, with no clear D. The germline V gene has CDR1 SNHLY and CDR2 FYNNEI. This CDR3 is 15 amino acids long. V was clipped by 6 bases and J by 1 base, with 15 bases between them. The CDR3 reads CASRRTVNVQETQYF. Written as DNA, the CDR3 is TGTGCCAGCAGACGAACAGTCAATGTCCAAGAGACCCAGTACTTC.

This chain links TRBV7-9 with TRBJ2-5, with TRBD1 matching over 10 bases. The junction had 5 bases not matched to a gene; V was cut back by 4 bases and J by 0 bases. The V gene's germline CDR1 is SEHNR and CDR2 FQNEAQ (reference sequence). This CDR3 has 16 residues. In DNA form, the CDR3 reads TGTGCCAGCAGCTCAAGGGACAGGGGATACCAAGAGACCCAGTACTTC. Translating gives CASSSRDRGYQETQYF.

The CDR3 DNA is TGTGCCAGTAGTATCCCAGGGGGACTAGAAAAACTGTTTTTT. It translates to CASSIPGGLEKLFF. The chain links TRBV19 to TRBJ1-4; 7 bases fit TRBD1. Per germline, CDR1 LNHDA and CDR2 SQIVND (reference sequence). V lost 3 bases to trimming and J lost 8 bases; unmatched junction nucleotides: 6. The CDR3 extends over 14 amino acids.

V gene TRBV5-8 combines with J gene TRBJ2-2; unclear D gene. Germline CDR1 is SGHTS and CDR2 is YDEGEE. With 4 bases removed from V and 0 bases from J, the gap between germline ends came to 7 bases. The CDR3 extends over 14 amino acids. The CDR3 DNA sequence: TGTGCCAGCAGCCCCAGGACGAACACCGGGGAGCTGTTTTTT. Translating gives CASSPRTNTGELFF. The variable domain in full, completed from reference TRBV5-8 and TRBJ2-2, reads EAGVTQSPTHLIKTRGQQATLRCSPISGHTSVYWYQQALGLGLQFLLWYDEGEERNRGNFPPRFSGRQFPNYSSELNVNALELEDSALYLCASSPRTNTGELFFGEGSRLTVL.

J is TRBJ1-3 and V is TRBV7-6; 7 bases align to TRBD1. The CDR3 is 16 residues long. The V gene's germline CDR1 is SGHVS and CDR2 FNYEAQ. V shed 5 bases, J shed 5 bases, and the junction held 12 bases outside the gene matches. CDR3 residues: CASSQPTRDRRNTIYF. The CDR3 nucleotides read TGTGCCAGCAGCCAACCTACCCGGGACAGAAGAAACACCATATATTTT.

The genes are TRBV11-2 and TRBJ2-1; 7 nucleotides align to TRBD2. J was trimmed by 9 bases and V by 2 bases; bases with no gene match: 7. This CDR3 region has 14 residues. Germline V gene sequence: CDR1 SGHAT, CDR2 FQNNGV. In DNA, the CDR3 is TGTGCCAGCAGCTTAAAAGCTCCGGGGGGTGAGCAGTTCTTC. As protein: CASSLKAPGGEQFF.

This rearrangement joins TRBV11-3 to TRBJ1-3; the match to TRBD1 covers 7 bases. V lost 2 bases and J lost 1; bases outside the gene matches: 14. The germline gives CDR1 SGHNT, CDR2 YENEEA. The CDR3 runs to 19 residues. CDR3 bases: TGTGCCAGCAGCTTATCCAGTAGACAGGGAGGGTGGTCTGGAAACACCATATATTTT. Its protein is CASSLSSRQGGWSGNTIYF.

The table lists this clone with a few counts. The CDR3 DNA follows: TGCGCCAGCAGCCCCCTATTAGTTAACACCGGGGAGCTGTTTTTT. It is translated as CASSPLLVNTGELFF. The rearrangement links TRBV4-1 to TRBJ2-2; D ambiguous. Trimming stripped 4 bases from V and 2 bases from J, with 11 bases between. The CDR3 is 15 amino acids. CDR1 is MGHRA, CDR2 YSYEKL, per germline.

V gene TRBV4-2 combines with J gene TRBJ1-5; D gene uncertain. Trimming removed 0 bases from V and 4 bases from J, with 13 bases in between. Germline V gene lookup returns CDR1 LGHNA and CDR2 YNFKEQ. This CDR3 region has 16 residues. The CDR3 DNA reads as TGTGCCAGCAGCCAAGACGGACCTGACCCGAATCAGCCCCAGCATTTT. This encodes CASSQDGPDPNQPQHF.

This chain links TRBV7-9 with TRBJ1-3, with D perhaps TRBD1 (6 bases). The CDR3 has 14 amino acids. V was trimmed by 1 base and J by 2 bases, leaving 6 bases between them. CDR1 and CDR2 from the germline V gene are SEHNR and FQNEAQ (reference sequence). CDR3 amino acids: CASSLGTAGNTIYF. The CDR3 DNA follows: TGTGCCAGCAGCTTAGGGACAGCTGGAAACACCATATATTTT.

The rearrangement uses TRBV28 and TRBJ2-5; 10 nucleotides line up with TRBD2. Germline lookup yields CDR1 MDHEN and CDR2 SYDVKM. V shed 5 bases, J shed 2 bases, and the junction held 5 bases outside the gene matches. CDR3 length: 15 amino acids. The DNA for the CDR3 is TGTGCCAGCAGTCAAGGACTAGCGGAACAAGAGACCCAGTACTTC. This gives the protein CASSQGLAEQETQYF. The variable domain in full, with the rest retrieved from reference TRBV28 and TRBJ2-5, is DVKVTQSSRYLVKRTGEKVFLECVQDMDHENMFWYRQDPGLGLRLIYFSYDVKMKEKGDIPEGYSVSREKKERFSLILESASTNQTSMYLCASSQGLAEQETQYFGPGTRLLVL.

The gene calls are TRBV7-9 and TRBJ2-6; D gene uncertain. Trimming took 5 bases from V and 0 from J, leaving 17 bases between them. The CDR3 loop spans 18 amino acids. The germline V gene encodes CDR1 SEHNR and CDR2 FQNEAQ (reference sequence). DNA of the CDR3: TGTGCCAGCAGCCGTACGACGGGTACCCACTCTGGGGCCAACGTCCTGACTTTC. As protein: CASSRTTGTHSGANVLTF.

This clone was found once. The chain has TRBV28 and TRBJ1-1; D possibly corresponds to TRBD1 (5 bases). The CDR3 runs to 15 residues. V was pared by 3 bases and J by 7 bases, with 18 bases between. Germline V gene sequence: CDR1 MDHEN, CDR2 SYDVKM. CDR3 in DNA: TGTGCCAGCAGTTTCCGGTCTAACAGGCCGGTTGAAGCTTTCTTT. The encoded protein is CASSFRSNRPVEAFF.

In nucleotides, the CDR3 is TGTGCCAGCAGTGACGGACAGGGGGCTTGGACTGAAGCTTTCTTT. Protein: CASSDGQGAWTEAFF. The chain employs TRBV2 and TRBJ1-1; 11 nucleotides agree with TRBD1. The CDR3 has 15 residues. Germline V gene lookup returns CDR1 SNHLY and CDR2 FYNNEI. J was trimmed by 5 bases and V by 3 bases; bases with no gene match: 5.

The chain employs TRBV27 and TRBJ2-7; a weak D match, TRBD2 (6 bases). The germline V gene encodes CDR1 MNHEY and CDR2 SMNVEV (reference sequence). The CDR3 consists of 13 residues. V was shortened by 4 bases and J by 7 bases, with 14 bases between the two germline ends. The CDR3 region has the DNA TGTGCCAGCAGTTGGGGGACTCCTTATGAGCAGTACTTC. Translation gives CASSWGTPYEQYF.

The CDR3, as DNA: TGCGCCAGCAGCCAGTGGACTAGCGGGAGGAACACAGATACGCAGTATTTT. This encodes CASSQWTSGRNTDTQYF. The rearrangement uses TRBV4-3 and TRBJ2-3; 14 nucleotides match TRBD2. The CDR3 extends over 17 amino acids. CDR1 and CDR2 (germline): LGHNA, YSLEER. Trimming took 3 bases from V and 2 from J; bases not matched to a gene: 4.

The table lists this clone with a count of one. The chain uses TRBV7-9 and TRBJ2-7; 8 bases match TRBD1. Germline values: CDR1 SEHNR, CDR2 FQNEAQ (reference sequence). The CDR3 consists of 13 residues. Trimming removed 4 bases from V and 4 bases from J; junction bases left unmatched: 3. CDR3 DNA sequence: TGTGCCAGCAGCTCTTGGACAGGGTACGAGCAGTACTTC. Encoded protein: CASSSWTGYEQYF.